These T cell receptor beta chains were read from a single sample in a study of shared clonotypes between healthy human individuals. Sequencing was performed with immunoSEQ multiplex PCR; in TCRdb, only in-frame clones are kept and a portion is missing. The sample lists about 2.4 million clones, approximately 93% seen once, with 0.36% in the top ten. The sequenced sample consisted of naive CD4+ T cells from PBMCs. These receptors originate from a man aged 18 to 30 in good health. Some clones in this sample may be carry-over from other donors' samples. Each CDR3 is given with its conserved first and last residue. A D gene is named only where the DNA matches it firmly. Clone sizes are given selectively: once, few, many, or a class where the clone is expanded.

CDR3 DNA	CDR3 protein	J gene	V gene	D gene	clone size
TGTGCCAGCAGCCAAAGCGGCACCGGGGAGCTGTTTTTT	CASSQSGTGELFF	TRBJ2-2	TRBV7-3	.	once
TGTGCCAGCAGACTTAGCCCCGGCACAGATACGCAGTATTTT	CASRLSPGTDTQYF	TRBJ2-3	TRBV7-2	.	.
TGTGCCAGTAGTCCGGGACAGGGAGCGAACACTGAAGCTTTCTTT	CASSPGQGANTEAFF	TRBJ1-1	TRBV19	TRBD1	.
TGTGCCAGCAGCTTAGTCCTGACGGCTAGCCAGGGGTACGGTGAGCAGTTCTTC	CASSLVLTASQGYGEQFF	TRBJ2-1	TRBV7-2	.	.
TGTGCCAGCAGTGAGAGGACAGGGACGAACACTGAAGCTTTCTTT	CASSERTGTNTEAFF	TRBJ1-1	TRBV6-4	TRBD1	.
TGCGCCAGCAGCTTAACGCCTAATGAAAAACTGTTTTTT	CASSLTPNEKLFF	TRBJ1-4	TRBV5-1	.	.
TGCAGCGTCCCACCCGGACAACGCCTAGGAGAGACCCAGTACTTC	CSVPPGQRLGETQYF	TRBJ2-5	TRBV29-1	.	.
TGCAGCGTTGAAGACACGGGACACACTGAAGCTTTCTTT	CSVEDTGHTEAFF	TRBJ1-1	TRBV29-1	.	.
TGTGCCAGCAGTACACGACAGGGGAATAATTACGAGCAGTACTTC	CASSTRQGNNYEQYF	TRBJ2-7	TRBV27	TRBD1	.
TGTGCCAGCTCACCACCTAGCGGGAGCCACGAGCAGTACTTC	CASSPPSGSHEQYF	TRBJ2-7	TRBV18	TRBD2	.
TGTGCCAGTACCCCCATAAGACCGGGACTAGCGGGACTTAGCTCCTACAATGAGCAGTTCTTC	CASTPIRPGLAGLSSYNEQFF	TRBJ2-1	TRBV19	TRBD2	.
TGTGCCAGCAGCAAGCTCCCCAGGGCTTATGGCTACACCTTC	CASSKLPRAYGYTF	TRBJ1-2	TRBV21-1	.	.
TGTGCCAGCAGTTCACCCGGGGGTAACACCGGGGAGCTGTTTTTT	CASSSPGGNTGELFF	TRBJ2-2	TRBV28	.	.
TGTGCCAGCAGCCTAGGACAGGGACCACGCAACATTCAGTACTTC	CASSLGQGPRNIQYF	TRBJ2-4	TRBV6-1	TRBD1	.
TGTGCCAGCAGGCGCGGGAGGGCAAATGAGCAGTTCTTC	CASRRGRANEQFF	TRBJ2-1	TRBV27	TRBD2	.
TGTGCCAGTAGTAGTTCCTCCATGAACATTCAGTACTTC	CASSSSSMNIQYF	TRBJ2-4	TRBV19	.	.
TGTGCCAGCAGCAGACCGCGGGACACCTACTACGAGCAGTACTTC	CASSRPRDTYYEQYF	TRBJ2-7	TRBV21-1	.	.
TGTGCCAGCAGCTTTAGCCCTCCGTCCAGAGAGACCCAGTACTTC	CASSFSPPSRETQYF	TRBJ2-5	TRBV5-6	.	.
TGTGCCAGCAGCTCCGGACTAGCGGTGTACAATGAGCAGTTCTTC	CASSSGLAVYNEQFF	TRBJ2-1	TRBV5-4	TRBD2	.
TGTGCCAGCACCCCCCCAGGGGGCATCGCCTACAATGAGCAGTTCTTC	CASTPPGGIAYNEQFF	TRBJ2-1	TRBV28	TRBD1	.
TGTGCCAGCAGCTTGGACCGGGGACAGGGGAACACTGAAGCTTTCTTT	CASSLDRGQGNTEAFF	TRBJ1-1	TRBV5-4	TRBD1	.
TGTGCCAGCAGCCCCCGACGGGATACCTATGGCTACACCTTC	CASSPRRDTYGYTF	TRBJ1-2	TRBV5-6	.	.
TGTGCCAGCAGCTTGGGCAACTATGGCTACACCTTC	CASSLGNYGYTF	TRBJ1-2	TRBV7-9	.	.
TGCGCCAGCAGCGAAACCGCCAGTCCCCAAGAGACCCAGTACTTC	CASSETASPQETQYF	TRBJ2-5	TRBV5-1	.	.
TGCGCCAGCAGCTCCCGGACAGGACTAGCGGGATACTCCTACAATGAGCAGTTCTTC	CASSSRTGLAGYSYNEQFF	TRBJ2-1	TRBV5-1	TRBD2	.
TGTGCCAGCAGCTTGGTTCAGTATACAGATACGCAGTATTTT	CASSLVQYTDTQYF	TRBJ2-3	TRBV5-5	.	.
TGCGCCAGCAGCCAAGCGGGACAGGGGATCGGAGTATACTTC	CASSQAGQGIGVYF	TRBJ2-7	TRBV4-1	TRBD1	.
TGTGCCAGCAGCTTTAGCGGGAGGCTAAACACCGGGGAGCTGTTTTTT	CASSFSGRLNTGELFF	TRBJ2-2	TRBV28	TRBD2	.
TGTGCCAGCAGCGAACAGGGTCTTAGCAATCAGCCCCAGCATTTT	CASSEQGLSNQPQHF	TRBJ1-5	TRBV9	.	.
TGTGCCAGCAGCTTTGGGCGGCCCAACACCGGGGAGCTGTTTTTT	CASSFGRPNTGELFF	TRBJ2-2	TRBV7-2	.	.
TGTGCCACCTCATCCGACCCAGGGATCAACTACAATGAGCAGTTCTTC	CATSSDPGINYNEQFF	TRBJ2-1	TRBV7-6	.	.
TGCGCCAGCAGCGTCCCCGGGACAGAGGCTGAAGCTTTCTTT	CASSVPGTEAEAFF	TRBJ1-1	TRBV5-1	TRBD1	.
TGTGCCAGTACAGGGCAGGGCAATCAGCCCCAGCATTTT	CASTGQGNQPQHF	TRBJ1-5	TRBV6-1	.	.
TGCGCCAGCAGCTCCCTACCGGGACAGGGGACCTACGAGCAGTACTTC	CASSSLPGQGTYEQYF	TRBJ2-7	TRBV5-1	TRBD1	.
TGTGCCAGCAGCTTAGTTGGACAGCACTATGGCTACACCTTC	CASSLVGQHYGYTF	TRBJ1-2	TRBV5-4	.	.
TGTGCCAGCACCCCTGATAGAGGGACAGATACGCAGTATTTT	CASTPDRGTDTQYF	TRBJ2-3	TRBV2	.	.
TGTGCCAGCAGTGAAGGACAGGGTGGCTACACCTTC	CASSEGQGGYTF	TRBJ1-2	TRBV27	TRBD1	.
TGTGCCAGCCAACCCGGGACAGGGGGACAGCCCCAGCATTTT	CASQPGTGGQPQHF	TRBJ1-5	TRBV2	TRBD1	.
TGTGCCAGCAGCTTGACTCCGGGACAGATTAACTATGGCTACACCTTC	CASSLTPGQINYGYTF	TRBJ1-2	TRBV5-8	TRBD1	once
TGTGCCAGCAGTGAAGGGGTGGTAGGGACAGATACGCAGTATTTT	CASSEGVVGTDTQYF	TRBJ2-3	TRBV6-1	.	once
TGTGCCAGCAGCCCGACTAGCGGGAGGGTAGAGACCCAGTACTTC	CASSPTSGRVETQYF	TRBJ2-5	TRBV11-2	TRBD2	.
TGCGCCATCAACACCGGGACTGCAAACAATGAGCAGTTCTTC	CAINTGTANNEQFF	TRBJ2-1	TRBV23-1	.	.
TGTGCCAGCAGCAATCCCCCTAGCGGGAGGGGGGACACAGATACGCAGTATTTT	CASSNPPSGRGDTDTQYF	TRBJ2-3	TRBV21-1	.	.
TGTGCCAGCAGTGATACCTTCCCTCCTAACTATGGCTACACCTTC	CASSDTFPPNYGYTF	TRBJ1-2	TRBV6-4	.	.
TGTGCCAGCACTAACTCCGGGACAGCTGAAGCTTTCTTT	CASTNSGTAEAFF	TRBJ1-1	TRBV6-6	TRBD1	.
TGTGCCAGCTCAGGGGGGACACCGAACACTGAAGCTTTCTTT	CASSGGTPNTEAFF	TRBJ1-1	TRBV18	.	.
TGTGCCAGCGGATCCGCCGGGGGGGTCGGCTACACCTTC	CASGSAGGVGYTF	TRBJ1-2	TRBV28	.	.
TGCGCCAGCAGCGCGACAGGGGGGTCCTACGAGCAGTACTTC	CASSATGGSYEQYF	TRBJ2-7	TRBV5-1	TRBD1	.
TGTGCCAGTACCGGAGGGACGTACGAGCAGTACTTC	CASTGGTYEQYF	TRBJ2-7	TRBV19	.	once
TGTGCCAGCAGTGAGAGTGCTAGCACAGATACGCAGTATTTT	CASSESASTDTQYF	TRBJ2-3	TRBV2	.	.
TGTGCCAGTAGTCGAAACAGGGGGCGTGCTGAAAAACTGTTTTTT	CASSRNRGRAEKLFF	TRBJ1-4	TRBV19	TRBD1	.
TGTGCCAGCAGCCTCCTCACGAGGGTTCATGGCTACACCTTC	CASSLLTRVHGYTF	TRBJ1-2	TRBV11-2	.	.
TGTGCCAGCAGCTTGGCAGGCTCAGCGGGAGATAGGGATGAGCAGTTCTTC	CASSLAGSAGDRDEQFF	TRBJ2-1	TRBV5-6	TRBD2	.